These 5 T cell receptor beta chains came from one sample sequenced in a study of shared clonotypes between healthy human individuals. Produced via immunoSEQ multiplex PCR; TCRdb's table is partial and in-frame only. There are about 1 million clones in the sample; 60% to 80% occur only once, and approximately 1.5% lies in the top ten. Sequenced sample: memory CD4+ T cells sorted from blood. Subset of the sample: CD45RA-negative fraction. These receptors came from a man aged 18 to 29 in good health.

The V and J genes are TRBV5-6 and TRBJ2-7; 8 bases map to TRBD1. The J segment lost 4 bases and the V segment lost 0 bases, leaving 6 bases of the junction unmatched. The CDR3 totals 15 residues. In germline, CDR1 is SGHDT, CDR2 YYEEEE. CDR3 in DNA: TGTGCCAGCAGCTTGGGGCAGGGGGCAAGGTACGAGCAGTACTTC. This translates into CASSLGQGARYEQYF.

This CDR3 is CASSENKRLKRDIHEQFF. The DNA for the CDR3 is TGCGCCAGCAGTGAGAACAAACGACTCAAGCGGGATATCCATGAGCAGTTCTTC. The rearrangement uses TRBV10-1 and TRBJ2-1, with 7 positions matching TRBD2. The CDR3 runs to 18 residues. V lost 2 bases to trimming and J lost 8 bases; unmatched junction nucleotides: 18. Germline V gene data show CDR1 as WNHNN and CDR2 as SYGVQD (reference sequence).

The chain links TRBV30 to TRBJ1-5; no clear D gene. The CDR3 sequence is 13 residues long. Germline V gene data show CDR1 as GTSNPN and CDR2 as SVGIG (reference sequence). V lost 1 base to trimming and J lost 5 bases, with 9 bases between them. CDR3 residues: CAWSDGLDQPQHF. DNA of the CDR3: TGTGCCTGGAGTGATGGATTAGATCAGCCCCAGCATTTT.

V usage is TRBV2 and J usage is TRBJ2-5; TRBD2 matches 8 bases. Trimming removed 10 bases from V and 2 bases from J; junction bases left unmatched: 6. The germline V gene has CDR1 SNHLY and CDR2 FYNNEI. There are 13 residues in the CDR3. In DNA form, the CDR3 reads TGTGCCACCCTAGCGGGTCCACAAGAGACCCAGTACTTC. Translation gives CATLAGPQETQYF.

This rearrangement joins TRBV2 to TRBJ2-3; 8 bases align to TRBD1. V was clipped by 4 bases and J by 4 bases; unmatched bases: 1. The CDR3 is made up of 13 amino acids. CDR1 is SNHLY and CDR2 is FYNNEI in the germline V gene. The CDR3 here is CASSGTGPDTQYF. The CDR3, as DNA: TGTGCCAGCAGTGGGACAGGGCCAGATACGCAGTATTTT.